Following are 5 T cell receptor beta chains from one sample sequenced in a study of T cells in localized non-small cell lung cancer. Libraries were prepared by immunoSEQ multiplex PCR; TCRdb keeps only in-frame clonotypes and omits some of them. The sample includes some 1,900 clones, 36% of them seen just once. The sample here was lung tumor tissue, taken before any cancer treatment. The receptors stem from a female donor over 55 with stage II squamous cell lung carcinoma.

There are a few counts of this clone. The chain has TRBV6-8 and TRBJ1-1, with a tentative D call TRBD1 (6 bases). Trimming removed 2 bases at V and 1 base at J, with 11 bases between. This CDR3 spans 15 amino acids. Germline CDR1 is MNHGY and CDR2 is SAAAGT. The CDR3 bases are TGTGCCAGCAGTTACCCGTCGACAGGGAACACTGAAGCTTTCTTT. Protein: CASSYPSTGNTEAFF.

The rearrangement links TRBV29-1 to TRBJ1-1; D not resolved. With 4 bases removed from V and 5 bases from J, the gap between germline ends came to 11 bases. This CDR3 is 12 amino acids long. Germline CDR1 SQVTM, CDR2 ANQGSEA. Written as DNA, the CDR3 is TGCAGCGTTGCGGGTAGAAATACTGAAGCTTTCTTT. It specifies CSVAGRNTEAFF.

This clone is labeled large. The chain joins TRBV6-8 to TRBJ2-7; D is perhaps TRBD2 (6 bases). Germline values: CDR1 MNHGY, CDR2 SAAAGT. V was cut by 0 bases and J by 7 bases, with 7 bases left in between. CDR3 length: 12 residues. CDR3 DNA sequence: TGTGCCAGCAGTTACTCCCGGGGGGAGCAGTACTTC. Encoded protein: CASSYSRGEQYF.

The V and J genes are TRBV29-1 and TRBJ2-1, with 7 bases matching TRBD2. The trim removed 5 bases at V and 6 bases at J, leaving 7 bases unmatched. The CDR3 covers 13 residues. Germline lookup yields CDR1 SQVTM and CDR2 ANQGSEA. The CDR3 here is CSVRTSISNEQFF. The DNA for the CDR3 is TGCAGCGTTCGGACTAGTATTAGCAATGAGCAGTTCTTC.

This clone was observed a handful of times. One end of the junction does not line up with germline, which may come from a read error. The gene calls are TRBV6-7 and TRBJ1-2; D possibly corresponds to TRBD1 (6 bases). TRBV6-7 is flagged as an ORF with uncertain function. The CDR3 length is 16 residues. Written as DNA, the CDR3 is TGTGCCATCAGTGAGTCGTCAGGGGAATTGAGGGGTGGCTACACCTTC. Amino acids: CAISESSGELRGGYTF.